The 14 T cell receptor beta chains below were found in one sample sequenced in a study of early T cells in non-severe SARS-CoV-2 infection. TCRdb called the 5' RACE reads again in MiXCR, with one record for every CDR3 protein. The sample lists approximately 66,000 distinct CDR3 sequences, 12% occurring once. The sample here was whole blood, taken at baseline. Source of these receptors: an adult who was a healthcare worker with PCR-confirmed SARS-CoV-2 infection or an uninfected control (not recorded which). The donor label of this sample is uncertain.

This clonotype was observed a handful of times. The chain is built from TRBV6-5 and TRBJ2-1, with 9 bases matching TRBD1. J was trimmed by 8 bases and V by 9 bases; bases with no gene match: 11. CDR1 and CDR2 from the germline V gene are MNHEY and SVGAGI. The CDR3 is 14 amino acids. CDR3 coding DNA: TGTGCCAGTTTCCGGGACAGGGTCCGAGATGAGCAGTTCTTC. Amino acid sequence: CASFRDRVRDEQFF.

In its sample, this clonotype was seen many times. The genes are TRBV19 and TRBJ2-3; D remains ambiguous. The CDR3 covers 13 residues. V lost 5 bases to trimming and J lost 0 bases, with 6 bases between them. The V gene's germline CDR1 is LNHDA and CDR2 SQIVND (reference sequence). CDR3 residues: CASSSDSTDTQYF. CDR3 bases: TGTGCCAGTAGTTCGGACAGCACAGATACGCAGTATTTT. Combining the CDR3 with reference TRBV19 and TRBJ2-3 gives the whole variable domain DGGITQSPKYLFRKEGQNVTLSCEQNLNHDAMYWYRQDPGQGLRLIYYSQIVNDFQKGDIAEGYSVSREKKESFPLTVTSAQKNPTAFYLCASSSDSTDTQYFGPGTRLTVL.

This clonotype was counted many times. The chain employs TRBV6-5 and TRBJ2-1, with TRBD1 matching 10 bases. CDR3 length: 14 residues. Germline CDR1 and CDR2: MNHEY and SVGAGI. Trimming at V came to 2 bases and at J to 8 bases, leaving 3 bases not matched to a gene. CDR3 protein: CASSYRDRGYEQFF. Written as DNA, the CDR3 is TGTGCCAGCAGTTACCGGGACAGGGGTTATGAGCAGTTCTTC.

The sample holds a few counts of this clonotype. This chain connects TRBV6-6 to TRBJ2-7; 11 bases match TRBD1. CDR3 length: 15 residues. Germline CDR1 is MNHNY and CDR2 is SVGAGI (reference sequence). J gave up 3 bases and V 5 bases, and 6 bases lay outside the gene matches. The CDR3 is CASSKPGQGVYEQYV. CDR3 in DNA: TGTGCCAGCAGTAAACCGGGACAGGGGGTCTACGAGCAGTACGTC.

V usage is TRBV18 and J usage is TRBJ2-5; 7 bases are a match to TRBD1. V dropped 6 bases and J dropped 3; count of bases not matched to a gene: 10. The CDR3 contains 15 residues. Germline V CDR1 and CDR2: KGHSH, LQKENI. The CDR3 nucleotides read TGTGCCAGCTCGCCGACAGGGAATACGAAAGAGACCCAGTACTTC. Protein: CASSPTGNTKETQYF.

There are a few counts of this clonotype. The chain uses TRBV6-5 and TRBJ2-1; D is perhaps TRBD1 or TRBD2 (5 bases each). The V and J ends lost 0 bases and 6 bases respectively, with 12 bases between them. Germline V lookup: CDR1 MNHEY, CDR2 SVGAGI. CDR3 size: 15 residues. The DNA of the CDR3 is TGTGCCAGCAGTTACTCATTTGTGGGGGTCAATGAGCAGTTCTTC. It translates to CASSYSFVGVNEQFF.

The chain recombines TRBV7-2 with TRBJ2-1; 8 positions match TRBD2. Trimming at V came to 3 bases and at J to 1 base, leaving 11 bases not matched to a gene. This CDR3 spans 18 amino acids. Germline assignment: CDR1 SGHTA and CDR2 FQGNSA. The CDR3 bases are TGTGCCAGCAGCTTCAGAATCTCCCGGGGGGGTTCCTACAATGAGCAGTTCTTC. Residues: CASSFRISRGGSYNEQFF.

This clonotype was detected only a few times. In nucleotides, the CDR3 is TGTGCCAGCAGCCTGACCGGGACAGCCTTAGATACGCAGTATTTT. Encoded protein: CASSLTGTALDTQYF. The chain has TRBV7-9 and TRBJ2-3, with 7 bases lining up with TRBD1. V lost 5 bases and J lost 5; bases outside the gene matches: 10. CDR1 and CDR2 from the germline V gene are SEHNR and FQNEAQ (reference sequence). This CDR3 has 15 amino acids.

This chain links TRBV5-1 with TRBJ2-2; D ambiguous. The CDR3 runs 11 residues. CDR1 and CDR2 (germline): SGHRS, YFSETQ. Trimming took 5 bases from V and 10 from J, leaving 9 bases between them. The CDR3 region is CASSWGAELFF. DNA for the CDR3: TGCGCCAGCAGTTGGGGTGCGGAGCTGTTTTTT.

Ten or more counts support this clonotype. This chain links TRBV7-3 with TRBJ2-2, with a weak D call TRBD1 (7 bases). CDR3 length: 15 residues. The germline CDR1 and CDR2 sequences are SGHTA and FQGTGA. The germline V and J ends were trimmed by 5 bases and 6 bases, with 16 bases remaining between them. The CDR3 sequence: CASSHRGLQSGELFF. CDR3 DNA: TGTGCCAGCAGCCACAGGGGACTTCAATCCGGGGAGCTGTTTTTT. Variable domain in full (rest from reference TRBV7-3 and TRBJ2-2): GAGVSQTPSNKVTEKGKYVELRCDPISGHTALYWYRQSLGQGPEFLIYFQGTGAADDSGLPNDRFFAVRPEGSVSTLKIQRTERGDSAVYLCASSHRGLQSGELFFGEGSRLTVL.

This clonotype was seen only a few times. The rearrangement links TRBV14 to TRBJ1-1; 10 bases map to TRBD1. This CDR3 is 16 amino acids long. Germline V gene lookup returns CDR1 SGHDN and CDR2 FVKESK. V lost 2 bases to trimming and J lost 0 bases; unmatched junction nucleotides: 3. This CDR3 reads CASSQPGQGMNTEAFF. The CDR3 DNA reads TGTGCCAGCAGCCAACCGGGACAGGGGATGAACACTGAAGCTTTCTTT.

This clonotype came up many times. The chain employs TRBV29-1 and TRBJ2-5, with TRBD1 matching over 7 bases. Germline trimming cut 6 bases from V and 2 bases from J; bases unmatched to any gene: 6. Germline values: CDR1 SQVTM, CDR2 ANQGSEA. The length of the CDR3 is 13 residues. CDR3 in DNA: TGCAGCGTCCGCCGGGACAGACAAGAGACCCAGTACTTC. Translation: CSVRRDRQETQYF.

This clonotype was seen more than once but under ten times. The chain joins TRBV20-1 to TRBJ2-1; 8 nucleotides agree with TRBD1. The junction had 7 bases not matched to a gene; V was cut back by 1 base and J by 14 bases. Germline loops: CDR1 DFQATT, CDR2 SNEGSKA (reference sequence). The CDR3 loop spans 12 amino acids. The CDR3 coding sequence is TGCAGTGCTAGAGCCGGAGGGACAGGAGAGTTCTTC. Translation: CSARAGGTGEFF.

This rearrangement joins TRBV11-2 to TRBJ1-1, with 9 positions matching TRBD1. This CDR3 contains 14 residues. V lost 6 bases, J lost 4 bases, and 6 bases stayed unmatched. Germline values: CDR1 SGHAT, CDR2 FQNNGV. In DNA, the CDR3 is TGTGCCAGCAGGGGACAGGGCGGGGTCACTGAAGCTTTCTTT. Its translation: CASRGQGGVTEAFF.